Each of the 14 T cell receptor beta chains below was sequenced from the same sample in a study. A single record per CDR3 protein comes from TCRdb applying MiXCR to the RT-PCR reads. The sample includes about 700,000 distinct CDR3 sequences, approximately 15% of them seen just once. The sample taken for sequencing was memory CD4+ T cells from blood. The source is a female donor in good health, serving as a healthy control.

The chain recombines TRBV28 with TRBJ2-7; maybe TRBD1 (6 bases). CDR3 length equals 16 residues. The V gene lost 7 bases and the J gene lost 1 base, with 20 bases spanning the gap. Germline values: CDR1 MDHEN, CDR2 SYDVKM. The CDR3 protein is CASTVTGVISSYEQYF. In DNA form, the CDR3 reads TGTGCCAGCACCGTGACAGGAGTAATATCTTCCTACGAGCAGTACTTC.

This clonotype was recorded at least ten times. The chain combines TRBV2 with TRBJ1-1; D is undetermined. This CDR3 contains 12 residues. V dropped 9 bases and J dropped 4 bases, with 12 bases sitting between them. The germline gives CDR1 SNHLY, CDR2 FYNNEI. CDR3 region: CARHDLGTEAFF. CDR3 sequence (DNA): TGTGCCAGGCATGATTTGGGCACTGAAGCTTTCTTT.

This clonotype was counted at least ten times. The chain is built from TRBV5-1 and TRBJ2-7; no firm D call. The CDR3 sequence is 16 residues long. Germline CDR1 and CDR2: SGHRS and YFSETQ. V was trimmed by 0 bases and J by 3 bases, leaving 16 bases between them. CDR3 in amino acids: CASSLEPATKVYEQYF. DNA for the CDR3: TGCGCCAGCAGCTTGGAACCAGCCACGAAAGTCTACGAGCAGTACTTC.

There are a few counts of this clonotype. This sequence joins TRBV7-8 and TRBJ1-5; 7 bases are shared with TRBD1. With 5 bases clipped from V and 2 bases from J, the junction kept 3 bases outside the gene matches. CDR1 is SGHVS, CDR2 FQNEAQ, per germline. The CDR3 covers 14 residues. Here the CDR3 reads CASSEGQRNQPQHF. The CDR3 region has the DNA TGTGCCAGCAGCGAGGGACAGCGCAATCAGCCCCAGCATTTT. Together with reference TRBV7-8 and TRBJ1-5, the CDR3 gives the full variable domain: GAGVSQSPRYKVAKRGQDVALRCDPISGHVSLFWYQQALGQGPEFLTYFQNEAQLDKSGLPSDRFFAERPEGSVSTLKIQRTQQEDSAVYLCASSEGQRNQPQHFGDGTRLSIL.

Only a few counts were recorded for this clonotype. The chain carries TRBV11-2 and TRBJ2-1, with 7 bases fitting TRBD1. V trimming: 3 bases; J trimming: 7 bases; junction bases outside the gene matches: 6. Germline lookup yields CDR1 SGHAT and CDR2 FQNNGV. The CDR3 consists of 14 residues. This CDR3 reads CASSLQGVWNEQFF. CDR3 coding DNA: TGTGCCAGCAGCTTGCAGGGGGTTTGGAATGAGCAGTTCTTC. The full variable domain, completed using reference TRBV11-2 and TRBJ2-1, is EAGVAQSPRYKIIEKRQSVAFWCNPISGHATLYWYQQILGQGPKLLIQFQNNGVVDDSQLPKDRFSAERLKGVDSTLKIQPAKLEDSAVYLCASSLQGVWNEQFFGPGTRLTVL.

At least ten counts were recorded for this clonotype. This chain links TRBV6-6 with TRBJ1-3; 8 bases fit TRBD1. V gave up 6 bases and J gave up 4 bases; unmatched junction bases: 8. Germline V gene lookup returns CDR1 MNHNY and CDR2 SVGAGI (reference sequence). CDR3 length: 15 residues. The CDR3 DNA sequence: TGTGCCAGCAGCAGGGGGCAGTCTGGGGGAAACACCATATATTTT. Its protein product is CASSRGQSGGNTIYF.

This clonotype has just a few counts. V usage is TRBV20-1 and J usage is TRBJ2-3; tentatively, D is TRBD1 (6 bases). CDR1 is DFQATT and CDR2 is SNEGSKA in the germline V gene (reference sequence). This CDR3 spans 13 amino acids. V was pared by 4 bases and J by 2 bases, with 10 bases between. The CDR3 DNA sequence: TGCAGTGCTAAGCAGGGGACCACAGATACGCAGTATTTT. Protein: CSAKQGTTDTQYF.

About this clonotype: With a much larger clone just one base away, this may be a read error. This chain connects TRBV6-6 to TRBJ2-1; 16 bases are shared with TRBD2. The germline V gene encodes CDR1 MNHNY and CDR2 SVGAGI (reference sequence). CDR3 length: 16 residues. The trim removed 6 bases at V and 5 bases at J, leaving 4 bases unmatched. DNA of the CDR3: TGTGCCAGCAGGGAGGGACTAGCGGGAGGGGACAATGAGCAGTTCTTC. This codes for CASREGLAGGDNEQFF.

The rearrangement uses TRBV28 and TRBJ2-1, with 7 nucleotides matching TRBD2. The CDR3 sequence is 13 residues long. V shed 6 bases and J 9 bases; nucleotides not matched to a gene: 8. From germline, CDR1 is MDHEN and CDR2 SYDVKM. The CDR3 DNA is TGTGCCAGCAGCCCGGGAGGACGCAGTGAGCAGTTCTTC. Amino acids: CASSPGGRSEQFF.

To note about this clonotype: A much larger clone lies a single base off, so this may be a read error. The chain uses TRBV7-7 and TRBJ2-5; no reliable D call. The CDR3 is made up of 15 amino acids. V lost 0 bases and J lost 3, with 11 bases in between. Germline CDR1 reads SSHAT; CDR2 reads FNYEAQ (reference sequence). CDR3 DNA sequence: TGTGCCAGCAGCTTAGCGTTGCAGAGTGAAGAGACCCAGTACTTC. It is translated as CASSLALQSEETQYF.

Ten or more counts support this clonotype. This chain connects TRBV7-2 to TRBJ1-6; D call uncertain. Between the trimmed V and J ends, which lost 3 bases and 7 bases, there was a span of 22 bases. This CDR3 spans 18 amino acids. The germline gives CDR1 SGHTA, CDR2 FQGNSA. The CDR3 bases are TGTGCCAGCAGCTTGAGCAGCAGCCAGTTGGACCCGAATTCACCCCTCCACTTT. It specifies CASSLSSSQLDPNSPLHF.

The chain employs TRBV9 and TRBJ1-1, with TRBD1 matching over 8 bases. This CDR3 has 15 amino acids. Trimming took 1 base from V and 3 from J; bases not matched to a gene: 5. Germline CDR1 reads SGDLS; CDR2 reads YYNGEE. CDR3 amino acids: CASSVSVTGDTEAFF. CDR3 nucleotide sequence: TGTGCCAGCAGCGTAAGCGTGACAGGGGACACTGAAGCTTTCTTT.

The gene calls are TRBV9 and TRBJ1-2; 9 nucleotides line up with TRBD1. Germline values: CDR1 SGDLS, CDR2 YYNGEE. V lost 2 bases, J lost 6 bases, and 8 bases stayed unmatched. The CDR3 extends over 15 amino acids. This chain's CDR3 is CASSVGPGQGHGYTF. In nucleotides, the CDR3 is TGTGCCAGCAGCGTCGGACCGGGACAGGGACATGGCTACACCTTC.

This clonotype was seen a few times. One end of the junction fails to match germline, which may point to a read error. The J gene is TRBJ2-2, the V gene TRBV27, with D perhaps matching TRBD2 (6 bases). The CDR3 is 13 residues long. Germline V gene lookup returns CDR1 MNHEY and CDR2 SMNVEV (reference sequence). The CDR3 nucleotides are TGTGCCAGCAGTTTATTAAACACCGGGGGGCTGTTTTTT. Protein: CASSLLNTGGLFF.